The T cell receptor beta chain described here comes from a study of breast tumors, draining lymph nodes, adjacent tissues. Trimming at V came to 6 bases and at J to 3 bases, leaving 5 bases not matched to a gene. The germline gives CDR1 MDHEN, CDR2 SYDVKM. The CDR3 extends over 14 amino acids. This clonotype appeared a few times. The antigen is undetermined. Breast cancer patients provided tissue from their axillary draining lymph nodes. General observations from the study: Tumor repertoires ranked between lymph nodes and nontumor tissue in diversity, with V and J gene preferences.

TCRdb fed the multiplex PCR reads into MiXCR, producing one record per CDR3 protein. In the table there are about 300,000 distinct CDR3 sequences, about 33% of which are singletons. The TCR sequence derives from a female donor with breast cancer. Some clones in this sample may be carry-over from other donors' samples. This rearrangement joins TRBV28 to TRBJ2-5; TRBD1 aligns across 9 bases. Material for sequencing was axillary lymph node tissue. The CDR3 loop reads CASSGQGREETQYF. As DNA, the CDR3 is TGTGCCAGCAGCGGACAGGGGAGGGAAGAGACCCAGTACTTC.